This T cell receptor beta chain was obtained from a study of control samples from healthy donors and cancer patients. Measured with immunoSEQ multiplex PCR; TCRdb has only the in-frame clones, and not every one. This sample has around 19,000 clones; roughly 80% occur once, and the top ten carry about 30%. With respect to this clone: At the DNA level, this CDR3 is encoded by other sequences in the same sample as well.

The source is an elderly man with head and neck cancer. Sequencing input: PBMCs.

This CDR3 is CASSQRGGAQYF. CDR3 DNA: TGTGCCAGCAGCCAAAGGGGTGGGGCCCAGTACTTC. The J gene is TRBJ2-5, the V gene TRBV14; TRBD1 might be the D (5 bases). V was trimmed by 2 bases and J by 9 bases, leaving 10 bases between them. CDR1 is SGHDN and CDR2 is FVKESK in the germline V gene. The CDR3 is 12 amino acids. Supplemented by reference TRBV14 and TRBJ2-5, the full variable domain reads EAGVTQFPSHSVIEKGQTVTLRCDPISGHDNLYWYRRVMGKEIKFLLHFVKESKQDESGMPNNRFLAERTGGTYSTLKVQPAELEDSGVYFCASSQRGGAQYFGPGTRLLVL.